The table lists the clone carrying this T cell receptor (beta chain) with many counts. The sample belongs to a study of early T cells in non-severe SARS-CoV-2 infection. TCRdb re-called the 5' RACE reads with MiXCR, one entry per CDR3 protein. The sample has over 30,000 distinct CDR3 sequences, around 7% seen once. The CDR3 loop spans 14 amino acids. CDR1 is SQVTM, CDR2 ANQGSEA, per germline. V was trimmed by 4 bases and J by 0 bases, leaving 12 bases between them. The chain combines TRBV29-1 with TRBJ1-1, with D possibly matching TRBD1 (5 bases). The source is an adult who was a healthcare worker with PCR-confirmed SARS-CoV-2 infection or an uninfected control (not recorded which). Sequenced here: whole blood, sampled at baseline. The CDR3 bases are TGCAGCGTTGGGCGACAGATACTGAACACTGAAGCTTTCTTT. This translates into CSVGRQILNTEAFF.